Sequencing of this T cell receptor (beta chain) was carried out in a study of ipilimumab plus nivolumab after autologous stem cell transplantation. The trim removed 2 bases at V and 11 bases at J, leaving 16 bases unmatched. Germline V gene sequence: CDR1 MNHNS, CDR2 SASEGT. This CDR3 contains 17 residues. Data came from immunoSEQ multiplex PCR; TCRdb stores just in-frame clones and leaves some out. The table shows more than 15,000 clones, with around four fifths occurring only once. The input for sequencing was PBMCs, taken in a trial of ipilimumab plus nivolumab as post-transplant consolidation. The clonotype comes from a male donor with diffuse large B-cell lymphoma. This chain uses TRBV6-1 with TRBJ2-7; TRBD1 aligns across 12 bases. This chain's CDR3 is CASSETKPGQGALMEYF. The CDR3 nucleotides are TGTGCCAGCAGTGAAACCAAGCCGGGACAGGGGGCGCTTATGGAGTACTTC.